This T cell receptor beta chain comes out of a study of response to subunit inactivated influenza vaccine. TCRdb re-called the RT-PCR reads with MiXCR, one entry per CDR3 protein. The repertoire holds about 500,000 distinct CDR3 sequences, with roughly 7.6% as singletons. Study-wide findings and caveats: With each seasonal influenza vaccination, the authors suggested, few new T cells are recruited.

This clonotype was detected only a few times. Antigen specificity is unknown. This sequence originates from a man aged 50 to 69 who received an inactivated influenza vaccine. The sample consisted of PBMCs from blood, taken around 2 years after vaccination.

The CDR3 here is CASFKGQADNEQFF. In DNA form, the CDR3 reads TGCGCCAGTTTTAAGGGACAGGCGGACAATGAGCAGTTCTTC. This chain uses TRBV5-1 with TRBJ2-1; 8 nucleotides align to TRBD1. The CDR3 contains 14 residues. Trimming removed 8 bases from V and 5 bases from J; junction bases left unmatched: 9. Looked up from germline, CDR1 is SGHRS and CDR2 is YFSETQ.